This TCR beta chain was recorded in a study of CD8 T cells in ankylosing spondylitis. General study results and limits: Seemingly characteristic of ankylosing spondylitis blood was a TCR beta motif consisting of under 10 highly homologous variants.

This clonotype was recorded a few times. As yet, its antigen is unknown. Germline V lookup: CDR1 SGHKS, CDR2 YYEKEE (reference sequence). The V and J ends lost 0 bases and 0 bases respectively, with 7 bases between them. The CDR3 consists of 15 residues. TCRdb fed the 5' RACE reads into MiXCR, producing one record per CDR3 protein. The table has around 770,000 distinct CDR3 sequences, 15% to 20% seen once. The sequencing input was blood, either unsorted or a sorted T cell fraction (not recorded which). The J gene is TRBJ1-5, the V gene TRBV5-5, with D possibly being TRBD1 (5 bases). The source of this sequence is a male donor with ankylosing spondylitis. The CDR3 loop reads CASSLDRISNQPQHF. CDR3 DNA sequence: TGTGCCAGCAGCTTGGACAGGATTAGCAATCAGCCCCAGCATTTT.